These 10 T cell receptor beta chains share one sample of origin, sequenced in a study of vaccination and CD4 T cells after COVID-19. Treatment indicated: roughly 10-day PBMC culture with coronavirus spike peptide pools or control peptides (ViraFEST assay). Their cognate antigens are unknown. Cultured CD4+ T cell DNA was sequenced using the Oncomine TCR Beta short-read assay. TCRdb analysed the PCR reads with MiXCR anew, one entry per CDR3 protein. The sample lists 15,000 to 20,000 distinct CDR3 sequences; roughly three fifths were seen once. Sample: CD4+ T cells from blood, cultured in vitro. The source is a human donor who had recovered from COVID-19.

The CDR3 region is CASSPGGENEQFF. CDR3 nucleotide sequence: TGCGCCAGCAGCCCGGGGGGGGAAAATGAGCAGTTCTTC. V is TRBV10-1 and J is TRBJ2-1; 8 nucleotides agree with TRBD2. Germline lookup yields CDR1 WNHNN and CDR2 SYGVQD (reference sequence). The CDR3 runs to 13 residues. J gave up 7 bases and V 6 bases, and 5 bases lay outside the gene matches.

This clonotype showed up just a few times. The CDR3 nucleotides read TGTGCCAGCAGCTGGGATTCTGGGGCCAACGTCCTGACTTTC. Protein sequence: CASSWDSGANVLTF. This sequence joins TRBV27 and TRBJ2-6; D gene unclear. V was cut by 6 bases and J by 1 base, with 7 bases left in between. The CDR3 loop spans 14 amino acids. CDR1 is MNHEY, CDR2 SMNVEV, per germline (reference sequence).

In DNA, the CDR3 is TGTGCCAGCAGCTCCCGAGCGGGAGGGACAGATACGCAGTATTTT. Translating it yields CASSSRAGGTDTQYF. The chain has TRBV11-3 and TRBJ2-3; 10 nucleotides match TRBD2. Germline values: CDR1 SGHNT, CDR2 YENEEA. V shed 4 bases, J shed 3 bases, and the junction held 4 bases outside the gene matches. The CDR3 consists of 15 residues. The variable domain in full, with the rest retrieved from reference TRBV11-3 and TRBJ2-3, is EAGVVQSPRYKIIEKKQPVAFWCNPISGHNTLYWYLQNLGQGPELLIRYENEEAVDDSQLPKDRFSAERLKGVDSTLKIQPAELGDSAVYLCASSSRAGGTDTQYFGPGTRLTVL.

The CDR3 nucleotides are TGTGCCAGCAGCTTAGTAAGAGGACAAGAAGCTTTCTTT. Its translation is CASSLVRGQEAFF. V is TRBV11-2 and J is TRBJ1-1, with D tentatively TRBD1 (5 bases). The ends were cut back, 1 base at V and 8 bases at J, with 11 bases in the middle. The germline CDR1 and CDR2 sequences are SGHAT and FQNNGV. The CDR3 loop spans 13 amino acids. Complete variable domain (other parts from reference TRBV11-2 and TRBJ1-1): EAGVAQSPRYKIIEKRQSVAFWCNPISGHATLYWYQQILGQGPKLLIQFQNNGVVDDSQLPKDRFSAERLKGVDSTLKIQPAKLEDSAVYLCASSLVRGQEAFFGQGTRLTVV.

This clonotype has a single count. The CDR3 nucleotides are TGTGCCAGCAGTTTTGTTGCTAGCGGGTCCAAAAACATTCAGTACTTC. It yields the protein CASSFVASGSKNIQYF. This chain joins TRBV28 and TRBJ2-4; TRBD2 aligns across 8 bases. This CDR3 contains 16 residues. Germline loops: CDR1 MDHEN, CDR2 SYDVKM. V gave up 3 bases and J gave up 2 bases; unmatched junction bases: 6. The full variable domain, completed using reference TRBV28 and TRBJ2-4, is DVKVTQSSRYLVKRTGEKVFLECVQDMDHENMFWYRQDPGLGLRLIYFSYDVKMKEKGDIPEGYSVSREKKERFSLILESASTNQTSMYLCASSFVASGSKNIQYFGAGTRLSVL.

J is TRBJ1-5 and V is TRBV19; unclear D gene. The length of the CDR3 is 16 residues. Germline V gene lookup returns CDR1 LNHDA and CDR2 SQIVND (reference sequence). Trimming removed 3 bases from V and 1 base from J, with 13 bases in between. Here the CDR3 reads CASSMFGERSNQPQHF. The CDR3 DNA reads as TGTGCCAGTAGTATGTTCGGGGAAAGAAGCAATCAGCCCCAGCATTTT.

This clonotype has more than one count but fewer than ten. The J gene is TRBJ2-7, the V gene TRBV11-2; 13 positions match TRBD2. Germline-derived CDR1 and CDR2 are SGHAT and FQNNGV. This CDR3 spans 14 amino acids. V shed 5 bases, J shed 9 bases, and the junction held 7 bases outside the gene matches. The CDR3 protein is CASSIGLAGVRQYF. DNA of the CDR3: TGTGCCAGCAGCATAGGACTAGCGGGAGTACGGCAGTACTTC.

This rearrangement joins TRBV30 to TRBJ2-7, with D uncertain. The CDR3 extends over 12 amino acids. Trimming took off 1 base at V and 6 bases at J, with 10 bases between the two ends. Germline CDR1 is GTSNPN and CDR2 is SVGIG (reference sequence). The CDR3 reads CAWSGGLSEQYF. In DNA, the CDR3 is TGTGCCTGGAGTGGCGGATTGTCCGAGCAGTACTTC.

J is TRBJ1-1 and V is TRBV10-3; 10 positions agree with TRBD1. Germline-derived CDR1 and CDR2 are ENHRY and SYGVKD. CDR3 length: 14 residues. V dropped 5 bases and J dropped 6; count of bases not matched to a gene: 6. The CDR3: CAISRQGADAEAFF. The CDR3 DNA follows: TGTGCCATCAGTAGACAGGGGGCGGACGCTGAAGCTTTCTTT.

The chain couples TRBV7-2 to TRBJ2-5; TRBD2 is a possible D gene (5 bases). Trimming stripped 2 bases from V and 2 bases from J, with 12 bases between. CDR1 SGHTA and CDR2 FQGNSA come from the germline V gene. This CDR3 region has 15 residues. CDR3 DNA sequence: TGTGCCAGCAGCTTATATCTCCGCGGGCAAGAGACCCAGTACTTC. Residues: CASSLYLRGQETQYF.